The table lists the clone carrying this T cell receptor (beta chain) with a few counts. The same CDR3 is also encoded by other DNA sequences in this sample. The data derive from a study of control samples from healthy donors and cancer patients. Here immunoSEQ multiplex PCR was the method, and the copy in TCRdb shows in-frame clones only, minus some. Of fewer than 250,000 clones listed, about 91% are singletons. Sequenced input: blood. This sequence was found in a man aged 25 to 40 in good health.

CDR3 DNA sequence: TGCGCCAGCAGCCAAGTGGGGGAAAAACTGTTTTTT. Amino acid sequence: CASSQVGEKLFF. The chain links TRBV4-1 to TRBJ1-4; the D is unclear. The V and J ends lost 1 base and 8 bases respectively, with 5 bases between them. This CDR3 has 12 amino acids. Per the germline V gene, CDR1 is MGHRA and CDR2 is YSYEKL.